This T cell receptor (beta chain) derives from a study of blood T cell repertoires in COVID-19. Overall study: PBMCs, B-cell-depleted T cells, or T cells provided the cDNA or gDNA that made up the material.

Authors' data handling: By means of reference gene primer amplification, nucleated cell counts were estimated. Data came from immunoSEQ multiplex PCR; TCRdb stores just in-frame clones and leaves some out. The D gene and trimming were derived from the DNA, and the V and J assignments and clone size from that table. Of a few hundred thousand clones listed, around 82% are singletons. Germline V gives CDR1 MDHEN, CDR2 SYDVKM. Trimming stripped 3 bases from V and 3 bases from J, with 18 bases between. There are 16 residues in the CDR3. The gene calls are TRBV28 and TRBJ2-7; D is possibly TRBD2 (6 bases). Specimen: peripheral blood. The TCR comes from a human donor in a cohort sampled during active COVID-19. CDR3 nucleotide sequence: TGTGCCAGCAGTTTCGAGGACTACACTTACAACTACGAGCAGTACTTC. It is translated as CASSFEDYTYNYEQYF.